The clone carrying this T cell receptor (beta chain) was counted ten times or more. These data come from a study of human T cells and chemical hapten exposure. About the study: Donors were sensitized with 2% DPC on the upper inner arm.

TCRdb called the RACE reads again in MiXCR, with one record for every CDR3 protein. The sample consists of about 100,000 distinct CDR3 sequences, around 10% of them appearing once. Germline V gives CDR1 SEHNR, CDR2 FQNEAQ (reference sequence). V was pared by 5 bases and J by 1 base, with 9 bases between. There are 14 residues in the CDR3. Time point specified: patch test 1, 2 weeks after DPC sensitization. Treatment in this sample: therapeutic diphenylcyclopropenone sensitization with weekly scalp DPC. Alopecia patients between 18 and 70 years old and suitable for DPC were used as donors. The authors' total RNA extraction used unfractionated whole blood.

The sample was whole blood, taken in connection with sensitization to the hapten diphenylcyclopropenone (DPC). The receptor comes from a woman in her 40s with alopecia areata. Some clones in this sample may be carry-over from other donors' samples. The gene calls are TRBV7-9 and TRBJ1-5; a possible D gene is TRBD1 (6 bases). CDR3 sequence reads: CASSKGGSNQPQHF. CDR3 DNA sequence: TGTGCCAGCAGCAAGGGGGGCAGCAATCAGCCCCAGCATTTT. The entire variable domain, with the rest obtained from reference TRBV7-9 and TRBJ1-5, is as follows: DTGVSQNPRHKITKRGQNVTFRCDPISEHNRLYWYRQTLGQGPEFLTYFQNEAQLEKSRLLSDRFSAERPKGSFSTLEIQRTEQGDSAMYLCASSKGGSNQPQHFGDGTRLSIL.